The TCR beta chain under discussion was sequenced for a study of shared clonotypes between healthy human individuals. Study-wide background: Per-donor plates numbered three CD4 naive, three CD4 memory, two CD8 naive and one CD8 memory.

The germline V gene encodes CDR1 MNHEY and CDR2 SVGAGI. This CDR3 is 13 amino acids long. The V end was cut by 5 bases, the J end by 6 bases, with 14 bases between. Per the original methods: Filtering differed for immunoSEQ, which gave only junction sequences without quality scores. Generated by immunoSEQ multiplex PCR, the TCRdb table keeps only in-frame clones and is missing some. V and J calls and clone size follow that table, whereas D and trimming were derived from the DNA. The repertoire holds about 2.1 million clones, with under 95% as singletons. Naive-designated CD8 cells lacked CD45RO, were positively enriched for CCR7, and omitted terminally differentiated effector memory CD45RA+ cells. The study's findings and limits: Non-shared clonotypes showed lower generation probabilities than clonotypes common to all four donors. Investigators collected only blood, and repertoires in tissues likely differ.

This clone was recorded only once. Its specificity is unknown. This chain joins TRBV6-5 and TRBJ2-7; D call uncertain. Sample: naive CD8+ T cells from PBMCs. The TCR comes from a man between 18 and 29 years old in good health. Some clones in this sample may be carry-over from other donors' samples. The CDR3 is CASSDLDTSEQYF. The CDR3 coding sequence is TGTGCCAGCAGTGACCTTGACACGAGCGAGCAGTACTTC.